What follows are 3 T cell receptor beta chains derived from one specimen sequenced in a study of metastatic and nonmetastatic thyroid tumors. Patients underwent thyroid surgery, and none had received any treatment before it. TCRdb re-called the PCR reads via MiXCR. This sample has some 45,000 clones, with over 10% found just once. The specimen was blood. The receptors were gathered from a male donor with papillary thyroid cancer or a benign thyroid nodule (not recorded which). Some clones in this sample may be carry-over from other donors' samples.

This clone was found many times. This sequence joins TRBV20-1 and TRBJ2-7, with TRBD1 matching 7 bases. V trimming: 2 bases; J trimming: 3 bases; junction bases outside the gene matches: 16. There are 17 residues in the CDR3. Germline V gives CDR1 DFQATT, CDR2 SNEGSKA (reference sequence). The CDR3: CSARIGFRDSRYYEQYF. As DNA, the CDR3 is TGCAGTGCTAGAATCGGGTTTAGGGACAGCCGTTACTACGAGCAGTACTTC.

The chain links TRBV28 to TRBJ2-5, with 7 bases fitting TRBD2. The germline V gene encodes CDR1 MDHEN and CDR2 SYDVKM. The CDR3 is 16 residues long. V lost 5 bases and J lost 4; bases outside the gene matches: 13. The CDR3: CASSPRGAGSLETQYF. In DNA form, the CDR3 reads TGTGCCAGCAGTCCGCGGGGAGCGGGATCGCTAGAGACCCAGTACTTC.

On this clone: A much larger clonotype is one base distant, so this may be a read error. V and J are TRBV24-1 and TRBJ2-3; 11 bases agree with TRBD1. Per germline, CDR1 KGHDR and CDR2 SFDVKD. CDR3 length: 16 amino acids. The V gene end was trimmed by 3 bases and the J gene end by 4 bases; junction bases not matched to a gene: 5. CDR3 bases: TGTGCCACCAGTGATCCTGCGGGACAGGGGGCAGATACGCAGTATTTT. Translation gives CATSDPAGQGADTQYF.